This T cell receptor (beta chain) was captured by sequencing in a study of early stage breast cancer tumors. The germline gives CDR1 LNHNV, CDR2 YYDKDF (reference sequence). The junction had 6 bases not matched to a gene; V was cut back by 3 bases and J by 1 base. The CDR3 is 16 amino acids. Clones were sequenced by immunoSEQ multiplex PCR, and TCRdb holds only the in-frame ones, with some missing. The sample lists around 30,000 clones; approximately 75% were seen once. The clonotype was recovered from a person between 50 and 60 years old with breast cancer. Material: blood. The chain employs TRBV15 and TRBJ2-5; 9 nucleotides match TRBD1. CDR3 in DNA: TGTGCCACCAGCAGGGAGGGACAGGGCTTCCAAGAGACCCAGTACTTC. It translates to CATSREGQGFQETQYF.